Listed below are T cell receptor beta chains from one sample, sequenced in a study of early T cells in non-severe SARS-CoV-2 infection. TCRdb redid the calling of the 5' RACE reads with MiXCR, one entry per CDR3 protein. This sample has about 64,000 distinct CDR3 sequences; about 11% occur once, and the top ten carry less than 3.5%. Sample: whole blood, taken at baseline. These receptor sequences come from an adult who was a healthcare worker with PCR-confirmed SARS-CoV-2 infection or an uninfected control (not recorded which). CDR3s include the opening cysteine and the closing phenylalanine or tryptophan. The order of the fields is V gene, D gene, clone size, J gene, CDR3 DNA, CDR3 protein. The D gene is left open where the match is weak. Rows may omit the clone size; those that give it use once, few, many or a size class.

v_gene: TRBV6-2/TRBV6-3
d_gene: -
abundance: -
j_gene: TRBJ2-7
CDR3nt: TGTGCCAGCACGGGCGCCGCCCTTAAAAACTACGAGCAGTACTTC
CDR3aa: CASTGAALKNYEQYF

v_gene: TRBV2
d_gene: -
abundance: -
j_gene: TRBJ1-1
CDR3nt: TGTGCCAGCAAGGGCTACACTGAAGCTTTCTTT
CDR3aa: CASKGYTEAFF

v_gene: TRBV5-6
d_gene: -
abundance: many
j_gene: TRBJ2-2
CDR3nt: TGTGCCAGCAGCATCGACAGGGAGCTGTTTTTT
CDR3aa: CASSIDRELFF

v_gene: TRBV6-5
d_gene: TRBD1
abundance: few
j_gene: TRBJ1-3
CDR3nt: TGTGCCAGCAGTCCCGCGACAGGGTCAAACTCTGGAAACACCATATATTTT
CDR3aa: CASSPATGSNSGNTIYF

v_gene: TRBV10-3
d_gene: TRBD1
abundance: few
j_gene: TRBJ2-2
CDR3nt: TGTGCCATCGGGACAGGAGTGAACACCGGGGAGCTGTTTTTT
CDR3aa: CAIGTGVNTGELFF

v_gene: TRBV30
d_gene: -
abundance: -
j_gene: TRBJ2-1
CDR3nt: TGTGCCTGGAGCCGCGCCCGGGGAATGGCTAGCAGATTCTACAATGAGCAGTTCTTC
CDR3aa: CAWSRARGMASRFYNEQFF

v_gene: TRBV5-6
d_gene: -
abundance: -
j_gene: TRBJ2-3
CDR3nt: TGTGCCAGCAGCTTAGGCGTCGCCACAGATACGCAGTATTTT
CDR3aa: CASSLGVATDTQYF

v_gene: TRBV2
d_gene: TRBD1
abundance: -
j_gene: TRBJ2-2
CDR3nt: TGTGCCAGCAGTGAACGGACAGGTCGCGGGGAGCTGTTTTTT
CDR3aa: CASSERTGRGELFF

v_gene: TRBV6-6
d_gene: TRBD1
abundance: many
j_gene: TRBJ2-7
CDR3nt: TGTGCCAGCAGTTACTCGGCAGGGGGCGACGAGCAGTACTTC
CDR3aa: CASSYSAGGDEQYF

v_gene: TRBV20-1
d_gene: TRBD2
abundance: few
j_gene: TRBJ2-1
CDR3nt: TGCAGTGCTAGCAAAGCGGGGCAAAACAATGAGCAGTTCTTC
CDR3aa: CSASKAGQNNEQFF